One sample yielded the 16 T cell receptor beta chains listed below, sequenced in a study of CD8 T cells in Susac syndrome. Random hexamers were used to reverse transcribe an amount of roughly 0.45 to 1 ug RNA. MiXCR, run by TCRdb on the immunoSEQ multiplex PCR reads, gives a single entry per CDR3 protein. The sample records around 150,000 distinct CDR3 sequences, more than 85% being singletons. The sequencing input was CD4+ T cells from PBMCs. These receptors were taken from a human donor with Susac syndrome.

This chain links TRBV29-1 with TRBJ2-7; weak D call: TRBD2 (5 bases). V was clipped by 2 bases and J by 6 bases, with 8 bases between them. Per the germline V gene, CDR1 is SQVTM and CDR2 is ANQGSEA. The CDR3 contains 11 residues. The DNA for the CDR3 is TGCAGCGTTGAACTACGGGGCGAGCAGTACTTC. Protein sequence: CSVELRGEQYF.

The count of this clonotype is one. The chain joins TRBV20-1 to TRBJ1-2; D unresolved. This CDR3 comprises 14 residues. V gave up 1 base and J gave up 4 bases, with 13 bases separating them. Germline V CDR1 and CDR2: DFQATT, SNEGSKA (reference sequence). The CDR3 here is CSARVKGNLYGYTF. The DNA of the CDR3 is TGCAGTGCTAGAGTAAAGGGTAATCTCTATGGCTACACCTTC.

CDR3 amino acids: CASSTDGTSGANEQFF. CDR3 bases: TGTGCCAGCAGCACCGACGGGACTAGCGGGGCCAATGAGCAGTTCTTC. This rearrangement joins TRBV9 to TRBJ2-1, with TRBD2 identical over 13 bases. Germline loops: CDR1 SGDLS, CDR2 YYNGEE. V lost 4 bases, J lost 6 bases, and 7 bases stayed unmatched. This CDR3 comprises 16 residues.

This rearrangement joins TRBV9 to TRBJ2-5; 7 nucleotides agree with TRBD2. CDR1 SGDLS and CDR2 YYNGEE come from the germline V gene. The CDR3 contains 14 residues. J was trimmed by 4 bases and V by 4 bases; bases with no gene match: 7. The CDR3 bases are TGTGCCAGCAGCCCCCGACTAGCTAGAGAGACCCAGTACTTC. This translates into CASSPRLARETQYF.

This chain uses TRBV12-3 or TRBV12-4 with TRBJ2-3, with D perhaps matching TRBD1 (5 bases). Trimming removed 8 bases at V and 3 bases at J, with 12 bases between. This CDR3 has 13 amino acids. CDR3 DNA: TGTGCCAGCGGCGACAGAGTTACAGATACGCAGTATTTT. Its protein is CASGDRVTDTQYF.

The rearrangement links TRBV9 to TRBJ2-2; D is possibly TRBD1 or TRBD2 (5 bases each). Germline V gives CDR1 SGDLS, CDR2 YYNGEE. The CDR3 totals 15 residues. Trimming took off 4 bases at V and 3 bases at J, with 13 bases between the two ends. The CDR3 coding sequence is TGTGCCAGCAGCCCCCGGGACCCCTACACCGGGGAGCTGTTTTTT. The encoded protein is CASSPRDPYTGELFF.

This chain joins TRBV7-9 and TRBJ2-5; TRBD1 matches 7 bases. The CDR3 is 15 residues long. CDR1 and CDR2 from the germline V gene are SEHNR and FQNEAQ (reference sequence). V gave up 5 bases and J gave up 2 bases; unmatched junction bases: 8. The CDR3 DNA reads as TGTGCCAGCAGCACCGACAGGGCCACTCAAGAGACCCAGTACTTC. Protein sequence: CASSTDRATQETQYF.

This clonotype was detected only once. The DNA for the CDR3 is TGCAGCGCCCGATCTCTAAGGGCGAGGAATCTCGGGCAGTTCTTC. Its translation: CSARSLRARNLGQFF. This chain connects TRBV29-1 to TRBJ2-1; D is ambiguous. Germline CDR1 SQVTM, CDR2 ANQGSEA. V was shortened by 7 bases and J by 12 bases, with 28 bases between the two germline ends. The CDR3 runs 15 residues.

The V gene is TRBV13, the J gene TRBJ2-3; 9 bases match TRBD2. The CDR3 runs to 15 residues. From germline, CDR1 is PRHDT and CDR2 FYEKMQ (reference sequence). V was clipped by 4 bases and J by 1 base; unmatched bases: 3. CDR3 in amino acids: CASSWRGGGTDTQYF. The CDR3 DNA reads as TGTGCCAGCAGCTGGCGGGGGGGTGGCACAGATACGCAGTATTTT.

The chain couples TRBV29-1 to TRBJ2-5, with D possibly TRBD2 on 5 matching bases. The V and J ends lost 7 bases and 2 bases respectively, with 11 bases between them. This CDR3 has 12 amino acids. The germline V gene encodes CDR1 SQVTM and CDR2 ANQGSEA. CDR3 protein: CSGRAYQETQYF. DNA for the CDR3: TGCAGCGGGCGGGCGTATCAAGAGACCCAGTACTTC.

The chain uses TRBV5-4 and TRBJ2-1; D possibly matches TRBD1 or TRBD2 (6 bases each). Germline V gene sequence: CDR1 SGHNT, CDR2 YYREEE (reference sequence). The CDR3 has 16 residues. V shed 4 bases and J shed 0 bases, with 14 bases lying between them. The CDR3 region is CASSRGLEGSYNEQFF. The CDR3 DNA sequence: TGTGCCAGCAGCCGGGGGCTAGAAGGCTCCTACAATGAGCAGTTCTTC.

The chain recombines TRBV20-1 with TRBJ1-2; tentative D call: TRBD1 (5 bases). Trimming cost V 5 bases and J 8 bases, with 15 bases left between them. This CDR3 has 12 amino acids. Germline V gene lookup returns CDR1 DFQATT and CDR2 SNEGSKA (reference sequence). CDR3 DNA: TGCAGTGCTGAGAGGGGACTAGTCGGCTACACCTTC. Protein product: CSAERGLVGYTF.

The chain links TRBV9 to TRBJ2-5, with D possibly being TRBD2 (5 bases). Trimming cost V 1 base and J 5 bases, with 15 bases left between them. CDR3 length: 15 residues. The germline CDR1 and CDR2 sequences are SGDLS and YYNGEE. As DNA, the CDR3 is TGTGCCAGCAGCGTAATGGGGAAACGAGGGGAGACCCAGTACTTC. Encoded protein: CASSVMGKRGETQYF.

The genes are TRBV29-1 and TRBJ1-2; no reliable D call. Per the germline V gene, CDR1 is SQVTM and CDR2 is ANQGSEA. The V and J ends lost 7 bases and 3 bases respectively, with 15 bases between them. The CDR3 has 13 residues. Written as DNA, the CDR3 is TGCAGCGCAAGCCTTTTCGGGGACTATGGCTACACCTTC. This sequence encodes CSASLFGDYGYTF.

Only one count was recorded for this clonotype. This sequence joins TRBV29-1 and TRBJ1-2, with 7 bases that match TRBD1. The CDR3 extends over 15 amino acids. The V segment lost 2 bases and the J segment 3 bases; nucleotides outside the gene matches: 9. CDR1 and CDR2 from the germline V gene are SQVTM and ANQGSEA. CDR3 in DNA: TGCAGCGTTGAACAATACCGGGACAGCTACTATGGCTACACCTTC. Its protein is CSVEQYRDSYYGYTF. Complete variable domain (other parts from reference TRBV29-1 and TRBJ1-2): SAVISQKPSRDICQRGTSLTIQCQVDSQVTMMFWYRQQPGQSLTLIATANQGSEATYESGFVIDKFPISRPNLTFSTLTVSNMSPEDSSIYLCSVEQYRDSYYGYTFGSGTRLTVV.

V usage is TRBV20-1 and J usage is TRBJ2-4, with 8 bases matching TRBD2. Looked up from germline, CDR1 is DFQATT and CDR2 is SNEGSKA (reference sequence). The CDR3 sequence is 13 residues long. The V gene end was trimmed by 5 bases and the J gene end by 4 bases; junction bases not matched to a gene: 4. The CDR3 nucleotides read TGCAGTGCTCCGGGGACTAGTAAAAACATTCAGTACTTC. Translating gives CSAPGTSKNIQYF.